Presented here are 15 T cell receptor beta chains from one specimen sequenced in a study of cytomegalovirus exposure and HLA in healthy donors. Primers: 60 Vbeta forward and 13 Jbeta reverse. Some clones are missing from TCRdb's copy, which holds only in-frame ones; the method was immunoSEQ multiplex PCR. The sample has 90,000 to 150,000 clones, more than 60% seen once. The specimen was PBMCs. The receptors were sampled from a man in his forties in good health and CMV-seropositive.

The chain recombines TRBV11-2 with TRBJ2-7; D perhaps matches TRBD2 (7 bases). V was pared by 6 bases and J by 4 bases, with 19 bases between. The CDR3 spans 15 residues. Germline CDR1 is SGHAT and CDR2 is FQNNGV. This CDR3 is CASSSTGGPGYEQYF. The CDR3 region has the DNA TGTGCCAGCAGTTCAACCGGGGGGCCAGGGTACGAGCAGTACTTC.

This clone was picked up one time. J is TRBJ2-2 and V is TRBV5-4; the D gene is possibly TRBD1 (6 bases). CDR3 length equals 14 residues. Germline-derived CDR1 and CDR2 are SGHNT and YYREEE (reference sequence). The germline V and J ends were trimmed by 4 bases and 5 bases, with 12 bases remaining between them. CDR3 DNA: TGTGCCAGCAGCCTTTATCAGGGGACCGGGGAGCTGTTTTTT. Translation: CASSLYQGTGELFF.

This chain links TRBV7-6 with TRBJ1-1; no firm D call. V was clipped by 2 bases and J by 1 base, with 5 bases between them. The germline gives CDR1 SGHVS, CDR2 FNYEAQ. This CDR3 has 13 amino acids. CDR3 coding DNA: TGTGCCAGCAGCTTAACAGCGAACACTGAAGCTTTCTTT. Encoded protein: CASSLTANTEAFF. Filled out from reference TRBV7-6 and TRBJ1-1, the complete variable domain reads GAGVSQSPRYKVTKRGQDVALRCDPISGHVSLYWYRQALGQGPEFLTYFNYEAQQDKSGLPNDRFSAERPEGSISTLTIQRTEQRDSAMYRCASSLTANTEAFFGQGTRLTVV.

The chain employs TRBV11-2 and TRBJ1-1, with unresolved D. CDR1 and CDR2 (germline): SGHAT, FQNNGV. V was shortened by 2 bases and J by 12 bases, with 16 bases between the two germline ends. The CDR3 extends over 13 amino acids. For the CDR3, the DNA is TGTGCCAGCAGCTTAATCCCTGCCTTAGTCCCTTTCTTT. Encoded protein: CASSLIPALVPFF.

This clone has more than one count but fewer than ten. The CDR3: CASSSDWSSGNTIYF. The CDR3 DNA reads TGTGCCAGCAGCTCAGACTGGAGCTCTGGAAACACCATATATTTT. This chain connects TRBV11-2 to TRBJ1-3; D ambiguous. The CDR3 contains 15 residues. Between the trimmed V and J ends, which lost 4 bases and 0 bases, there was a span of 10 bases. Germline values: CDR1 SGHAT, CDR2 FQNNGV.

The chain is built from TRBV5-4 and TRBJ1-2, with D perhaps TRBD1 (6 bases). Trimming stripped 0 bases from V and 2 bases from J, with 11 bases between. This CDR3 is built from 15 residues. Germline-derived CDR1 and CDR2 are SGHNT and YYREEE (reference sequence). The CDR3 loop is CASSLEGVGNYGYTF. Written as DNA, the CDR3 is TGTGCCAGCAGCTTGGAGGGGGTGGGGAACTATGGCTACACCTTC.

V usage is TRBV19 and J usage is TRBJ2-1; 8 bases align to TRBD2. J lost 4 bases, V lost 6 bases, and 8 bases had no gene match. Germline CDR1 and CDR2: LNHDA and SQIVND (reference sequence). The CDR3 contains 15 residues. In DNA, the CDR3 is TGTGCCAGTAGCCGCACTAGCGGAGCTTACAATGAGCAGTTCTTC. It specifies CASSRTSGAYNEQFF.

CDR3 DNA: TGTGCCAGCAGTGTTGAGAGACAGGGGGTAACACAGTTCTTC. Its protein product is CASSVERQGVTQFF. This chain uses TRBV2 with TRBJ2-1; 9 bases agree with TRBD1. The J segment lost 13 bases and the V segment lost 4 bases, leaving 11 bases of the junction unmatched. CDR1 and CDR2 from the germline V gene are SNHLY and FYNNEI. The CDR3 totals 14 residues.

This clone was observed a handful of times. Written as DNA, the CDR3 is TGTGCCAGTAGTATAGCGGACACTGAAGCTTTCTTT. Its translation: CASSIADTEAFF. The rearrangement links TRBV19 to TRBJ1-1; D is uncertain. Germline CDR1 LNHDA, CDR2 SQIVND (reference sequence). Trimming removed 1 base from V and 3 bases from J, with 3 bases in between. The CDR3 runs 12 residues. The full variable domain, rest sourced from reference TRBV19 and TRBJ1-1, is DGGITQSPKYLFRKEGQNVTLSCEQNLNHDAMYWYRQDPGQGLRLIYYSQIVNDFQKGDIAEGYSVSREKKESFPLTVTSAQKNPTAFYLCASSIADTEAFFGQGTRLTVV.

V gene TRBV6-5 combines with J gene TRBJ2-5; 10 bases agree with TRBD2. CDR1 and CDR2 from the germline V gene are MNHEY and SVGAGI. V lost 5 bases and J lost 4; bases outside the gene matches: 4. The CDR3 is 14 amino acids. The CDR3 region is CASSEGLARETQYF. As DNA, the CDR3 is TGTGCCAGCAGTGAGGGACTAGCGAGAGAGACCCAGTACTTC.

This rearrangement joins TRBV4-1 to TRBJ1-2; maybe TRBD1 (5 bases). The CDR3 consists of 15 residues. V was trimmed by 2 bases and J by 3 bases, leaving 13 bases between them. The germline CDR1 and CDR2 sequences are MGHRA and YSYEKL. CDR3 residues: CASSQPRGGYYGYTF. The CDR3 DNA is TGCGCCAGCAGCCAACCCCGGGGGGGGTACTATGGCTACACCTTC.

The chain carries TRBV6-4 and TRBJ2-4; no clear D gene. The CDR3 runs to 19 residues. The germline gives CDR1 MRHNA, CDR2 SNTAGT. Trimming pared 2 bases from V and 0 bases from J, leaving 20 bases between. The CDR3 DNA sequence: TGTGCCAGCAGTGACCCCCCCCGGTCCCATCGTCTAGCCAAAAACATTCAGTACTTC. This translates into CASSDPPRSHRLAKNIQYF.

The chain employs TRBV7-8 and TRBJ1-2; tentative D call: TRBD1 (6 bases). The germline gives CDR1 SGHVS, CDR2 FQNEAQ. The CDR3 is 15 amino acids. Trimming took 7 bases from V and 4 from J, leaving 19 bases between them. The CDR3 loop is CASKQGRTSTYGYTF. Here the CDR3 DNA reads TGTGCCAGCAAACAGGGCCGAACGTCTACCTATGGCTACACCTTC.

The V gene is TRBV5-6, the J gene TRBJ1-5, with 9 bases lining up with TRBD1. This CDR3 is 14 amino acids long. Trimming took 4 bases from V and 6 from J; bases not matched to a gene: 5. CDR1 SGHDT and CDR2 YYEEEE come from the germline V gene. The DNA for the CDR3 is TGTGCCAGCAGCGCACAGGGGGCCTTTCAGCCCCAGCATTTT. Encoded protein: CASSAQGAFQPQHF.

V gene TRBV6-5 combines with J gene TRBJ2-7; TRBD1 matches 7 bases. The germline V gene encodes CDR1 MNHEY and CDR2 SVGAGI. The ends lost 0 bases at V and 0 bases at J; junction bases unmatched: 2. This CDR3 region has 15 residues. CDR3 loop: CASSYSGTDSYEQYF. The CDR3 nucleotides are TGTGCCAGCAGTTACTCGGGGACAGACTCCTACGAGCAGTACTTC.